This TCR beta chain emerged from a study of cytotoxic CD8 clonotypes in ibrutinib-treated CLL. Study in general: Collecting the response samples happened after a median 12 months of treatment, with a range of 6 to 36. Study results and limitations: Clonality grew at ibrutinib response; at progression, it decreased back toward baseline.

Assay used: immunoSEQ multiplex PCR; TCRdb lists only in-frame clones, some missing. The sample contains approximately 84,000 clones, roughly 77% of which appear only once. A single count supports this clone. Its target is not known. The specimen comprised PBMCs, sampled after 12 months of ibrutinib treatment. The clonotype was recovered from a human donor with chronic lymphocytic leukemia.

DNA of the CDR3: TGTGCCAGCAGCTCGGGACCGGGCGCAGATACGCAGTATTTT. Its protein is CASSSGPGADTQYF. This rearrangement joins TRBV7-3 to TRBJ2-3; D is possibly TRBD1 or TRBD2 (5 bases each). The CDR3 length is 14 residues. Trimming pared 4 bases from V and 4 bases from J, leaving 12 bases between. Looked up from germline, CDR1 is SGHTA and CDR2 is FQGTGA.